These 24 T cell receptor beta chains were all obtained from the same sample, sequenced in a study of regulatory T cells in long-lasting Graves disease. Documented time point: newly diagnosed GD, antithyroid drugs for less than 3 months. PBMC-derived RNA was used for the TCR library. TCR beta libraries were built with iRepertoire HTBI primers and Arm-PCR of CDR3 regions. From the multiplex PCR reads, TCRdb called clonotypes with MiXCR, one entry per CDR3 protein. The sample records 680,000 or so distinct CDR3 sequences, roughly 15% being singletons. The data were also submitted as part of a second study, on T cells in Graves' hyperthyroidism and ophthalmopathy.

The material was peripheral blood mononuclear cells (PBMCs), obtained at new diagnosis, from a patient treated with antithyroid drugs. These receptors were collected from a woman under 40 with Graves disease.

This clonotype was seen ten or more times. CDR3 nucleotide sequence: TGCAGTGCCTTACGCTGGACCGCAGATACGCAGTATTTT. It is translated as CSALRWTADTQYF. The chain joins TRBV20-1 to TRBJ2-3; D uncertain. V was shortened by 6 bases and J by 4 bases, with 14 bases between the two germline ends. The CDR3 loop spans 13 amino acids. Germline V lookup: CDR1 DFQATT, CDR2 SNEGSKA (reference sequence).

V usage is TRBV5-1 and J usage is TRBJ2-7, with D uncertain. CDR3 length equals 13 residues. Germline loops: CDR1 SGHRS, CDR2 YFSETQ. Trimming pared 1 base from V and 2 bases from J, leaving 7 bases between. Here the CDR3 reads CASSLNLAYEQYF. The CDR3 bases are TGCGCCAGCAGCTTGAATTTGGCCTACGAGCAGTACTTC.

J is TRBJ1-6 and V is TRBV7-8; a weak D match, TRBD1 (5 bases). The CDR3 contains 15 residues. Germline lookup yields CDR1 SGHVS and CDR2 FQNEAQ. The V gene lost 3 bases and the J gene lost 7 bases, with 13 bases spanning the gap. CDR3 in amino acids: CASSFRGEENSPLHF. CDR3 nucleotides: TGTGCCAGCAGCTTTAGGGGAGAGGAAAATTCACCCCTCCACTTT.

This chain joins TRBV19 and TRBJ1-3; unclear D gene. Trimming shortened V by 3 bases and J by 1 base, and 10 bases separated the two germline ends. The length of the CDR3 is 15 residues. Looked up from germline, CDR1 is LNHDA and CDR2 is SQIVND (reference sequence). The CDR3 nucleotides are TGTGCCAGTAGTATCGCTGCGGAGTCTGGAAACACCATATATTTT. This gives the protein CASSIAAESGNTIYF.

This clonotype was recorded at least ten times. V gene TRBV7-2 combines with J gene TRBJ2-3; unclear D gene. Trimming stripped 2 bases from V and 3 bases from J, with 12 bases between. The CDR3 has 15 residues. Germline CDR1 SGHTA, CDR2 FQGNSA. CDR3 loop: CASSLPLAITDTQYF. CDR3 bases: TGTGCCAGCAGCTTACCCCTTGCCATAACAGATACGCAGTATTTT.

This clonotype was detected many times. V gene TRBV7-8 combines with J gene TRBJ2-1; 7 bases map to TRBD2. The trim removed 4 bases at V and 2 bases at J, leaving 8 bases unmatched. This CDR3 spans 16 amino acids. The germline V gene has CDR1 SGHVS and CDR2 FQNEAQ. The CDR3 DNA follows: TGTGCCAGCAGCTCTAGGGCTAGCGGTACCTACAATGAGCAGTTCTTC. Protein product: CASSSRASGTYNEQFF. Together with reference TRBV7-8 and TRBJ2-1, the CDR3 gives the full variable domain: GAGVSQSPRYKVAKRGQDVALRCDPISGHVSLFWYQQALGQGPEFLTYFQNEAQLDKSGLPSDRFFAERPEGSVSTLKIQRTQQEDSAVYLCASSSRASGTYNEQFFGPGTRLTVL.

The chain couples TRBV6-1 to TRBJ1-2; D call uncertain. This CDR3 region has 13 residues. V lost 6 bases and J lost 8, with 16 bases in between. The germline CDR1 and CDR2 sequences are MNHNS and SASEGT. The CDR3 sequence: CASSASSGGGYTF. CDR3 nucleotide sequence: TGTGCCAGCAGCGCGTCCTCGGGAGGCGGCTACACCTTC.

The J gene is TRBJ1-4, the V gene TRBV5-1; possibly TRBD1 for D (5 bases). Germline V CDR1 and CDR2: SGHRS, YFSETQ. The CDR3 has 14 amino acids. Between the trimmed V and J ends, which lost 6 bases and 0 bases, there was a span of 9 bases. CDR3 in amino acids: CASTRGTTNEKLFF. CDR3 bases: TGCGCCAGCACCCGGGGGACAACTAATGAAAAACTGTTTTTT.

The V gene is TRBV4-1, the J gene TRBJ2-2, with D tentatively TRBD2 (6 bases). Germline assignment: CDR1 MGHRA and CDR2 YSYEKL. This CDR3 has 17 residues. The V end lost 1 base, the J end lost 8 bases, and 20 bases lay between the germline ends. The CDR3: CASSQARLGLITGELFF. For the CDR3, the DNA is TGCGCCAGCAGCCAAGCTAGACTAGGTCTCATCACAGGGGAGCTGTTTTTT.

CDR3 nucleotides: TGTGCCAGCAGCCCCCATCGGACGGCCAGAATAGGGGACGAGCAGTACTTC. Translating gives CASSPHRTARIGDEQYF. V and J are TRBV5-8 and TRBJ2-7; D is perhaps TRBD1 (5 bases). Germline V lookup: CDR1 SGHTS, CDR2 YDEGEE. CDR3 length: 17 amino acids. V lost 4 bases to trimming and J lost 5 bases, with 25 bases between them.

This clonotype was observed a few times. The V gene is TRBV9, the J gene TRBJ1-6; D unresolved. Germline V CDR1 and CDR2: SGDLS, YYNGEE. Trimming removed 0 bases from V and 10 bases from J, with 17 bases in between. The CDR3 runs 16 residues. The CDR3 here is CASSVAPTSGISPLHF. For the CDR3, the DNA is TGTGCCAGCAGCGTAGCTCCGACATCGGGAATATCACCCCTCCACTTT.

In this sample, this clonotype turned up a few times. The missing conserved phenylalanine or tryptophan at the end of this CDR3 makes a read error likely. The chain joins TRBV19 to TRBJ1-4; 9 nucleotides agree with TRBD1. V was clipped by 7 bases and J by 8 bases; unmatched bases: 14. CDR3 length: 16 amino acids. Germline CDR1 is LNHDA and CDR2 is SQIVND (reference sequence). CDR3 protein: CASISPPGQGSEKLFC. In DNA form, the CDR3 reads TGTGCCAGTATATCACCACCGGGACAGGGATCCGAAAAACTGTTTTGT.

This clonotype has at least ten counts. The chain has TRBV7-3 and TRBJ2-7; TRBD1 might be the D (5 bases). Germline values: CDR1 SGHTA, CDR2 FQGTGA. This CDR3 comprises 12 residues. Trimming removed 5 bases at V and 10 bases at J, with 15 bases between. CDR3: CASSPGQGRQYF. The CDR3 DNA is TGTGCCAGCAGCCCAGGGCAGGGTCGTCAGTACTTC.

V usage is TRBV19 and J usage is TRBJ1-1; D ambiguous. V lost 3 bases and J 1 base, leaving 9 bases between the germline ends. This CDR3 is 14 amino acids long. Germline CDR1 and CDR2: LNHDA and SQIVND (reference sequence). The CDR3 is CASSIAVANTEAFF. The CDR3 DNA reads TGTGCCAGTAGTATCGCCGTGGCGAACACTGAAGCTTTCTTT.

This clonotype was counted a few times. V gene TRBV18 combines with J gene TRBJ2-3, with D unclear. V was pared by 3 bases and J by 2 bases, with 9 bases between. Germline V gene sequence: CDR1 KGHSH, CDR2 LQKENI. This CDR3 comprises 14 residues. CDR3 coding DNA: TGTGCCAGCTCACCCCAGCTTGACACAGATACGCAGTATTTT. This sequence encodes CASSPQLDTDTQYF. Drawing the rest from reference TRBV18 and TRBJ2-3, the complete variable domain is NAGVMQNPRHLVRRRGQEARLRCSPMKGHSHVYWYRQLPEEGLKFMVYLQKENIIDESGMPKERFSAEFPKEGPSILRIQQVVRGDSAAYFCASSPQLDTDTQYFGPGTRLTVL.

This clonotype was observed a few times. The chain recombines TRBV7-9 with TRBJ2-6; D could derive from TRBD1 or TRBD2 (5 bases each). The CDR3 length is 20 residues. Germline CDR1 reads SEHNR; CDR2 reads FQNEAQ (reference sequence). The V gene lost 4 bases and the J gene lost 0 bases, with 22 bases spanning the gap. CDR3 in amino acids: CASSSWASGPELSGANVLTF. CDR3 DNA sequence: TGTGCCAGCAGCTCCTGGGCCTCGGGACCGGAACTCTCTGGGGCCAACGTCCTGACTTTC.

For this clonotype: Possible read error: a much larger clone is one base away. The rearrangement uses TRBV2 and TRBJ2-6, with a possible D match to TRBD2 (6 bases). Between the trimmed V and J ends, which lost 4 bases and 9 bases, there was a span of 13 bases. The CDR3 contains 14 residues. CDR1 is SNHLY and CDR2 is FYNNEI in the germline V gene. The CDR3 sequence is CASSVREMVNVLTF. The CDR3 nucleotides read TGTGCCAGCAGTGTGCGGGAAATGGTCAACGTCCTGACTTTC.

V gene TRBV27 combines with J gene TRBJ2-1; no clear D gene. V lost 7 bases and J 9 bases, leaving 16 bases between the germline ends. Looked up from germline, CDR1 is MNHEY and CDR2 is SMNVEV (reference sequence). The CDR3 extends over 13 amino acids. The CDR3 sequence: CASKQLERVEQFF. The CDR3 nucleotides are TGTGCCAGCAAACAACTTGAACGGGTTGAGCAGTTCTTC.

V and J are TRBV20-1 and TRBJ2-5; D is undetermined. The CDR3 has 14 residues. CDR1 and CDR2 (germline): DFQATT, SNEGSKA (reference sequence). V was shortened by 6 bases and J by 4 bases, with 18 bases between the two germline ends. In DNA, the CDR3 is TGCAGTGCCTCAAGACCGAATCAGGCAGAGACCCAGTACTTC. Amino acid sequence: CSASRPNQAETQYF.

CDR3 bases: TGTGCCAGCGGCCCTCCCGACTCAACTAATGAAAAACTGTTTTTT. As protein: CASGPPDSTNEKLFF. The chain has TRBV7-9 and TRBJ1-4; D gene uncertain. This CDR3 is built from 15 residues. V lost 8 bases, J lost 0 bases, and 13 bases lay in between. Germline-derived CDR1 and CDR2 are SEHNR and FQNEAQ (reference sequence).

To note about this clonotype: This sequence may be a read error, since a much larger clone differs from it by one base. The chain uses TRBV11-2 and TRBJ2-3; D is undetermined. Germline V gene lookup returns CDR1 SGHAT and CDR2 FQNNGV. This CDR3 has 14 residues. The CDR3 DNA reads TGTGGCAGCAGTCCCCGCCCCACGTCGGATACGCAGTATTTT. Amino acid sequence: CGSSPRPTSDTQYF.

The chain carries TRBV19 and TRBJ1-2; D is perhaps TRBD1 (6 bases). CDR3 length: 15 residues. CDR1 is LNHDA, CDR2 SQIVND, per germline (reference sequence). The V gene lost 5 bases and the J gene lost 4 bases, with 17 bases spanning the gap. CDR3: CASSAPDSSLYGYTF. CDR3 nucleotide sequence: TGTGCCAGTAGTGCCCCGGACAGTTCCCTCTATGGCTACACCTTC.

This clonotype was found once. The chain has TRBV11-2 and TRBJ2-1; weak D call: TRBD2 (5 bases). The CDR3 is 12 amino acids. V dropped 1 base and J dropped 9 bases, with 7 bases sitting between them. Germline CDR1 is SGHAT and CDR2 is FQNNGV. The CDR3 coding sequence is TGTGCCAGCAGCTTAGTGAGCGGTGAGCAGTTCTTC. It translates to CASSLVSGEQFF.

The chain has TRBV29-1 and TRBJ2-2, with no clear D. Trimming removed 4 bases from V and 9 bases from J, with 9 bases in between. CDR3 length: 11 residues. Germline V gene sequence: CDR1 SQVTM, CDR2 ANQGSEA. CDR3 residues: CSVGEKRELFF. For the CDR3, the DNA is TGCAGCGTTGGGGAAAAGAGGGAGCTGTTTTTT.